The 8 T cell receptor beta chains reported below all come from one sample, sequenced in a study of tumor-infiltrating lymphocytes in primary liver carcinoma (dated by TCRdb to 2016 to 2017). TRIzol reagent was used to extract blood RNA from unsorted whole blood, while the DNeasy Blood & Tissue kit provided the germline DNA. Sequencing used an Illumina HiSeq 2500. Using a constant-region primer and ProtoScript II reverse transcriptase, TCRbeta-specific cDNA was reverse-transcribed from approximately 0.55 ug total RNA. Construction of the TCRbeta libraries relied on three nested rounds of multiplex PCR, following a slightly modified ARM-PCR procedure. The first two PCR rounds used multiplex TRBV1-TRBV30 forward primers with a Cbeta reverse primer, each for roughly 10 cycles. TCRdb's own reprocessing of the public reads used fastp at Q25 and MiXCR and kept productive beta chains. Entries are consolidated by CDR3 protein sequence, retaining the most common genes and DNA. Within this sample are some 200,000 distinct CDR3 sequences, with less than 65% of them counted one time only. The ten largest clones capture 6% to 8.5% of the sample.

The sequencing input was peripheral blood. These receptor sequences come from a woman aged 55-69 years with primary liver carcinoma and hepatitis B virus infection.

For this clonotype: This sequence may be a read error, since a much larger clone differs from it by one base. CDR3 amino acids: CVINPDSDSTDTQYF. The CDR3 DNA reads TGTGTCATCAACCCAGACTCCGACTCCACAGATACGCAGTATTTT. The chain employs TRBV10-3 and TRBJ2-3, with D uncertain. Germline V gene sequence: CDR1 ENHRY, CDR2 SYGVKD. This CDR3 region has 15 residues.

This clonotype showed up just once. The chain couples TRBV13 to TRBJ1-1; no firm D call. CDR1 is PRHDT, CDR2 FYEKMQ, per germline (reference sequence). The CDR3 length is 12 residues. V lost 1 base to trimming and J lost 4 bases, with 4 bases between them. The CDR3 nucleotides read TGTGCCAGCAGCTTAGCCTGCACTGAAGCTTTCTTT. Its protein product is CASSLACTEAFF.

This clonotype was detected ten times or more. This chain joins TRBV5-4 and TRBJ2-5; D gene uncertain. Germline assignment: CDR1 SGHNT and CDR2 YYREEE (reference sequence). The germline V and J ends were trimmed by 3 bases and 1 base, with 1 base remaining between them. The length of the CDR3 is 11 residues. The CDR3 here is CASSSQETQYF. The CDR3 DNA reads TGTGCCAGCAGCTCCCAAGAGACCCAGTACTTC.

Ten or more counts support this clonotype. This chain's CDR3 is CASSFPDRDTQYF. In nucleotides, the CDR3 is TGTGCCAGCAGTTTCCCCGACAGAGATACGCAGTATTTT. This chain links TRBV6-6 with TRBJ2-3; the D gene is possibly TRBD1 (5 bases). The CDR3 consists of 13 residues. The V end was cut by 4 bases, the J end by 5 bases, with 10 bases between. Germline values: CDR1 MNHNY, CDR2 SVGAGI (reference sequence).

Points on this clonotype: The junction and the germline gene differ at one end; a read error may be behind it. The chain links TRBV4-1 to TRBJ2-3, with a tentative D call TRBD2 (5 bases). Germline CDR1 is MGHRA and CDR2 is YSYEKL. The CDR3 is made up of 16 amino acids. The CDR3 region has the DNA TGCGCCAACAGCCTCTACGGAGGACCTAGCACAGATACGCAGTATTTT. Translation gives CANSLYGGPSTDTQYF.

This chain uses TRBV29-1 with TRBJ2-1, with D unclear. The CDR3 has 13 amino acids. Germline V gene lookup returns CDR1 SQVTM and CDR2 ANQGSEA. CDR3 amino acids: CRVSRSSYNEQFF. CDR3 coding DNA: TGCAGAGTATCAAGGAGCTCTTACAATGAGCAGTTCTTC.

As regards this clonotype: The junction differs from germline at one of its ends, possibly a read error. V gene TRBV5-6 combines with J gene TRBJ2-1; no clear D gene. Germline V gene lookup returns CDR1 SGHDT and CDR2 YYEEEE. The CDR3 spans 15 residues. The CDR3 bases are TGTGCCAGCAGCTTGGGTCTCCTCCATTACAATGAGCAGTTATTC. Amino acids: CASSLGLLHYNEQLF.

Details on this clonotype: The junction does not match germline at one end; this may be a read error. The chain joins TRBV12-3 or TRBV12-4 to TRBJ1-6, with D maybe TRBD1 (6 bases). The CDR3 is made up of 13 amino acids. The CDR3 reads CASNSRGGSPLLF. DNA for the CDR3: TGTGCCAGCAATTCGAGGGGGGGTTCACCCCTCCTCTTT.